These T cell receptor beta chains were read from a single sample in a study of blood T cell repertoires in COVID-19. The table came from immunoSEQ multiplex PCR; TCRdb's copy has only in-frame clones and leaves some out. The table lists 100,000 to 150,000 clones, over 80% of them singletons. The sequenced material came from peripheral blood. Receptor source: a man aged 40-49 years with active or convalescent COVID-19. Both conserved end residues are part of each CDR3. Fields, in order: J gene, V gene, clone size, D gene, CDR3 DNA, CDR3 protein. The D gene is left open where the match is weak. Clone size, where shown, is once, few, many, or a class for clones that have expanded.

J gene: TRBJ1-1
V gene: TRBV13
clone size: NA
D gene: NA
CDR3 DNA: TGTGCCAGCAGCTTACGACAGCCTATGAACACTGAAGCTTTCTTT
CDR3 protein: CASSLRQPMNTEAFF

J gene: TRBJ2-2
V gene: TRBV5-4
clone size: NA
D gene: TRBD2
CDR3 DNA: TGTGCCAGCAGCTTGGGTCTTAGCGGGCGGAACACCGGGGAGCTGTTTTTT
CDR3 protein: CASSLGLSGRNTGELFF

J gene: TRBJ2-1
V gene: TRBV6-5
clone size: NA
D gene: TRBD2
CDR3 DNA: TGTGCCAGCAGTACTCCGGGACTAGCGAGCAATGAGCAGTTCTTC
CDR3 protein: CASSTPGLASNEQFF

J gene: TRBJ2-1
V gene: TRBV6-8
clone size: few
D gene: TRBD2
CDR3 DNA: TGTGCCAGCCCCCCCTATAGGACTAGTGCCCATGAGCAGTTCTTC
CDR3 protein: CASPPYRTSAHEQFF

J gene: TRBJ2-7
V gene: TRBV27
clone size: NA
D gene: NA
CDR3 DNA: TGTGCCAGCAGTTCCCTTGACACCTCCTACGAGCAGTACTTC
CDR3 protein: CASSSLDTSYEQYF

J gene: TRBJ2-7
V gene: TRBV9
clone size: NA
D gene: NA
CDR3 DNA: TGTGCCAGCAGCCCTCTTCGGGTTCGCGGCTACGAGCAGTACTTC
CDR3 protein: CASSPLRVRGYEQYF

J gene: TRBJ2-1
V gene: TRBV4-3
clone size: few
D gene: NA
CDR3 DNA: TGCGCCAGCAGCCAGGGCGTCAGAGGAGGGGCTAGGAATGAGCAGTTCTTC
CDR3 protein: CASSQGVRGGARNEQFF

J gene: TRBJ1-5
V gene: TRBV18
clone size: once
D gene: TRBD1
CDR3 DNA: TGTGCCAGCTCACCAAAAGTACAGGGTGGGGACAGCCAGCCCCAGCATTTT
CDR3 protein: CASSPKVQGGDSQPQHF

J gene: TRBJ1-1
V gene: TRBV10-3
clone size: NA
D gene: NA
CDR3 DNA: TGTGCCATCAGTGAAACGGGCACTGAAGCTTTCTTT
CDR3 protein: CAISETGTEAFF

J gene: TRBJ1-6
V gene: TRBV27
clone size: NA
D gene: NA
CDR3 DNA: TGTGCCAGCAGTAGAAGGGAGGCCAAGGATTCACCCCTCCACTTT
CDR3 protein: CASSRREAKDSPLHF

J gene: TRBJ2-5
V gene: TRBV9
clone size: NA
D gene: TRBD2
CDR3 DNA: TGTGCCAGCAGCGAACTAGCGGGGGAGGTGGAGACCCAGTACTTC
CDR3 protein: CASSELAGEVETQYF

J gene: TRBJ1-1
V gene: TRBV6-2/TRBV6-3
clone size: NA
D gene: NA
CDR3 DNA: TGTGCCAGCAGTCCATCCAAGAACACTGAAGCTTTCTTT
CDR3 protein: CASSPSKNTEAFF

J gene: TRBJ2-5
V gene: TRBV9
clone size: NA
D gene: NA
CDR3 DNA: TGTGCCAGCAGCGTAGAGGGGGGGCAAGAGACCCAGTACTTC
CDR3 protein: CASSVEGGQETQYF

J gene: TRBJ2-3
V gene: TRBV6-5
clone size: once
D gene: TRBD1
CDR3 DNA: TGTGCCAGCAGTCAACAGGGGGCGCGCACAGATACGCAGTATTTT
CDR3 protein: CASSQQGARTDTQYF

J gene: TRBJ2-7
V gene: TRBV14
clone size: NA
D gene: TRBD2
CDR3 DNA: TGTGCCAGCAGCCAACTTAGCGGGTTCTCCTACGAGCAGTACTTC
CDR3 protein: CASSQLSGFSYEQYF

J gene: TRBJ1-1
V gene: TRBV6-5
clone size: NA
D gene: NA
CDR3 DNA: TGTGCCAGCAGTTACCAGACAGGTATGAACACTGAAGCTTTCTTT
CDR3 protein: CASSYQTGMNTEAFF

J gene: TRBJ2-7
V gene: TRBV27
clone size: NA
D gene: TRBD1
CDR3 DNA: TGTGCCAGCAGTTTCGGGACAGGGGTTACCTACGAGCAGTACTTC
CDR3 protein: CASSFGTGVTYEQYF

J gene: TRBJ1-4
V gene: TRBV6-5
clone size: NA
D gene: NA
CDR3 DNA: TGTGCCAGCAGGACCGGGACAACTAATGAAAAACTGTTTTTT
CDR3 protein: CASRTGTTNEKLFF

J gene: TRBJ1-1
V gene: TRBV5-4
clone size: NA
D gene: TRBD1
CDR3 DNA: TGTGCCAGCAGCTTGTGGCAGGGGGCGGTGGGCACTGAAGCTTTCTTT
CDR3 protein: CASSLWQGAVGTEAFF

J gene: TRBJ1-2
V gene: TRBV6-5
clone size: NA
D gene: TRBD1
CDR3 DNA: TGTGCCAGCAGAGAGACAGGGATCTATGGCTACACCTTC
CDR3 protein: CASRETGIYGYTF

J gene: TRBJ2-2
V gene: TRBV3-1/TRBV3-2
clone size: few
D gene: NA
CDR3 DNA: TGTGCCAGCAGCCAGTACGGAGCGTTGAACACCGGGGAGCTGTTTTTT
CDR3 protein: CASSQYGALNTGELFF

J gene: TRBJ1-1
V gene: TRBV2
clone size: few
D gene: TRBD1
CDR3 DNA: TGTGCCAGCAGTTCTCGGGACAGATTTTGGGGCACTGAAGCTTTCTTT
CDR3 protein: CASSSRDRFWGTEAFF

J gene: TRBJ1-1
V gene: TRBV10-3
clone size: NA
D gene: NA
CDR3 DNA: TGTGCCATCAGGGGTGACTGGTGGGTAGGTAACACTGAAGCTTTCTTT
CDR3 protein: CAIRGDWWVGNTEAFF

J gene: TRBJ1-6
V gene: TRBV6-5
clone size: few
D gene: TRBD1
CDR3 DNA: TGTGCCAGCAGTTACACTGTGGACAGGTCAAATTCACCCCTCCACTTT
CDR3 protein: CASSYTVDRSNSPLHF

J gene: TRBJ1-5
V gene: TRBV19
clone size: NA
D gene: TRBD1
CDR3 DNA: TGTGCCAGTACAAAACAGGGGGGGAATCAGCCCCAGCATTTT
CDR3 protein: CASTKQGGNQPQHF

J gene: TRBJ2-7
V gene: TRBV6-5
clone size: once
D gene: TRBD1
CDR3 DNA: TGTGCCAGCAGCAACGCAGGGGGCGAGCAGTACTTC
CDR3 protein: CASSNAGGEQYF

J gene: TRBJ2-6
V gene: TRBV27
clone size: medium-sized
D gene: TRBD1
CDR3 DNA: TGTGCCAGCAGAACGACCACAGGGGGTGAGGCCAACGTCCTGACTTTC
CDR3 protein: CASRTTTGGEANVLTF

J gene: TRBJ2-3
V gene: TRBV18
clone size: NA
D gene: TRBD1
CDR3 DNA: TGTGCCGACTCTGGGACAGGGACAGATACGCAGTATTTT
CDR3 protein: CADSGTGTDTQYF

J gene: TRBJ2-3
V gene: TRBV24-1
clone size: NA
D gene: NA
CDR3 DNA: TGTGCCACCAGTGAAAGACAGCCAGATACGCAGTATTTT
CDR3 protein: CATSERQPDTQYF

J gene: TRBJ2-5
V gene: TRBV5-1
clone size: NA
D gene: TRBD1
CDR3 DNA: TGCGCCAGCAGCGGCGGACAGGCGCACCAAGAGACCCAGTACTTC
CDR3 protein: CASSGGQAHQETQYF

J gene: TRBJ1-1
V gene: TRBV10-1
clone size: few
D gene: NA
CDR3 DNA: TGCGCCAGCAGTGCAGGCTTGAACACTGAAGCTTTCTTT
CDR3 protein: CASSAGLNTEAFF

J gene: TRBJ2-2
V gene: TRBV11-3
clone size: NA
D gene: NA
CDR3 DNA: TGTGCCAGCAAGGAATCAGGGGCCGGAAGATATGACACCGGGGAGCTGTTTTTT
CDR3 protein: CASKESGAGRYDTGELFF